This section outlines one T cell receptor (beta chain) sequence together with its context. V shed 0 bases, J shed 6 bases, and the junction held 12 bases outside the gene matches. CDR1 is LGHNA and CDR2 is YNFKEQ in the germline V gene. This CDR3 is 17 amino acids long. This sample was taken from a study of blood T cell repertoires in COVID-19. Looking at the study overall: The United States, Italy and Spain were the sources of the acute and convalescent COVID-19 samples.

The protocol was immunoSEQ multiplex PCR, while the TCRdb copy is restricted to in-frame clones and leaves out a portion. The profile shows around 80,000 clones, 88% of them singletons. The chain is built from TRBV4-2 and TRBJ2-7; 9 nucleotides match TRBD1. Specimen: peripheral blood. This clonotype was obtained from a human donor in a cohort sampled during active COVID-19. The DNA for the CDR3 is TGTGCCAGCAGCCAAGATTGGGGGGGGACAGGGAGACTCGAGCAGTACTTC. Protein product: CASSQDWGGTGRLEQYF.